This entry is about one T cell receptor (beta chain). It may be a read error: a sequence one base away is much more abundant. This specimen belongs to a study of T cells after yellow fever vaccination. CDR1 and CDR2 (germline): MNHEY, SVGAGI. This CDR3 region has 11 residues. Trimming cost V 4 bases and J 8 bases, with 8 bases left between them. TCRdb fed the 5' RACE reads into MiXCR, producing one record per CDR3 protein. The sample includes approximately 600,000 distinct CDR3 sequences, 9% to 15% seen only once; the top ten take around 14%. The sequence was obtained from a man under 40 who received the YFV17D yellow fever vaccine. Material: PBMCs, obtained on the day of the yellow fever booster vaccination. The chain uses TRBV6-5 and TRBJ1-2; D not certain. CDR3 bases: TGTGCCAGCAGTTCCGAGGTCGGCTACACCTTC. It yields the protein CASSSEVGYTF.